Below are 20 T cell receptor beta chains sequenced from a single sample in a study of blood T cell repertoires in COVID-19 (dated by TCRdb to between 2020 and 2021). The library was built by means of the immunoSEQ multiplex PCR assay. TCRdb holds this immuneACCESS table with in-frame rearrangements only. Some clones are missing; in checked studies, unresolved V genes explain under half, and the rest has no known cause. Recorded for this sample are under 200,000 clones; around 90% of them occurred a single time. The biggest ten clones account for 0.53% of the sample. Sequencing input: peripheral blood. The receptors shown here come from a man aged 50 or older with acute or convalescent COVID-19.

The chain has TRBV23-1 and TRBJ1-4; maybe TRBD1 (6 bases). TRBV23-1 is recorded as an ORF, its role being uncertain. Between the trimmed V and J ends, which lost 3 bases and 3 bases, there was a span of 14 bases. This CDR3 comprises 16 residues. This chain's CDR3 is CASSQGRGHANEKLFF. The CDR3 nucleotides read TGCGCCAGCAGTCAGGGCAGGGGTCATGCTAATGAAAAACTGTTTTTT.

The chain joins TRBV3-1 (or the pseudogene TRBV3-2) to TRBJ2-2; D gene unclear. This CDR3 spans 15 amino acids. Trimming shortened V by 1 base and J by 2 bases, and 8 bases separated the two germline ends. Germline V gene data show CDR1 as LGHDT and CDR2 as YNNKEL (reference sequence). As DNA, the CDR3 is TGTGCCAGCAGCCAAGGGTCGAGAAACACCGGGGAGCTGTTTTTT. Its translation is CASSQGSRNTGELFF.

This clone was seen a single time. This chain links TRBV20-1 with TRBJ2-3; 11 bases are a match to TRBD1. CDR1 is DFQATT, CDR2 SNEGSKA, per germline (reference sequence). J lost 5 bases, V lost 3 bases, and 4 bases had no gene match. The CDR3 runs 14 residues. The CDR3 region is CSASGTGGIDTQYF. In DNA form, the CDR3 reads TGCAGTGCTAGTGGGACAGGGGGAATAGATACGCAGTATTTT.

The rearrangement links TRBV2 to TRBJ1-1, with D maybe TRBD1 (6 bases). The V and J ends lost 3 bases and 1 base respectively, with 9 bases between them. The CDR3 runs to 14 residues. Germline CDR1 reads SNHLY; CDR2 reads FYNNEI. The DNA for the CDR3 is TGTGCCAGCAGTGATCGAGGGGGGAACACTGAAGCTTTCTTT. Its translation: CASSDRGGNTEAFF.

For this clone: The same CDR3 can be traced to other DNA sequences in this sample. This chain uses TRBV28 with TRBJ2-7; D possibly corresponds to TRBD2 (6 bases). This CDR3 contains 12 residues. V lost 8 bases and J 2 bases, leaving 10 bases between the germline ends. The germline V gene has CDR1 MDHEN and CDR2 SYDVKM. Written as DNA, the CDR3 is TGTGCCAGCTCCCGCGGGACCTACGAGCAGTACTTC. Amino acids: CASSRGTYEQYF.

The chain's CDR3 is CASSPPELYETQYF. The DNA of the CDR3 is TGTGCCAGCAGCCCCCCAGAACTATACGAGACCCAGTACTTC. The J gene is TRBJ2-5, the V gene TRBV5-4; D gene uncertain. The V end was cut by 4 bases, the J end by 5 bases, with 15 bases between. This CDR3 contains 14 residues. Germline V gene sequence: CDR1 SGHNT, CDR2 YYREEE (reference sequence).

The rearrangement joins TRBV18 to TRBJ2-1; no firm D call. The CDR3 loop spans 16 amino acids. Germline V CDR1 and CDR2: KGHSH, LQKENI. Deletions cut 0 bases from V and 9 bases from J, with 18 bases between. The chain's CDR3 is CASSPPKVAWVGEQFF. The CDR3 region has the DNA TGTGCCAGCTCACCACCGAAAGTAGCCTGGGTGGGTGAGCAGTTCTTC. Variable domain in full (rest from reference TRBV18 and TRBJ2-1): NAGVMQNPRHLVRRRGQEARLRCSPMKGHSHVYWYRQLPEEGLKFMVYLQKENIIDESGMPKERFSAEFPKEGPSILRIQQVVRGDSAAYFCASSPPKVAWVGEQFFGPGTRLTVL.

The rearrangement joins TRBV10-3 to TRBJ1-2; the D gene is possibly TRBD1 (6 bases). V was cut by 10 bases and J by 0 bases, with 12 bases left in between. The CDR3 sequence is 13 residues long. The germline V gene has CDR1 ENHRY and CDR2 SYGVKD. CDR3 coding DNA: TGTGCCACCTGGGACACCGCTAACTATGGCTACACCTTC. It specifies CATWDTANYGYTF.

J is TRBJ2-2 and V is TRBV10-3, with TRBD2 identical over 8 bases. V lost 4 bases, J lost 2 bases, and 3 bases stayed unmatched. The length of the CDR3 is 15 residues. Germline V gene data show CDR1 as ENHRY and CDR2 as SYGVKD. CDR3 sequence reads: CAISGLAGNTGELFF. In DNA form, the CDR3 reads TGTGCCATCAGTGGGCTAGCGGGCAACACCGGGGAGCTGTTTTTT.

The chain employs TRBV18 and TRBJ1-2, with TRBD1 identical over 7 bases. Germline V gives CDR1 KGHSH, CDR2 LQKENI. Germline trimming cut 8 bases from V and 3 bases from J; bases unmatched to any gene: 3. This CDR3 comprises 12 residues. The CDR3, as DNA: TGTGCCAGCCAAACAGGGGACTATGGCTACACCTTC. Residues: CASQTGDYGYTF. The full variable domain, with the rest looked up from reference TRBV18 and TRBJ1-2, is NAGVMQNPRHLVRRRGQEARLRCSPMKGHSHVYWYRQLPEEGLKFMVYLQKENIIDESGMPKERFSAEFPKEGPSILRIQQVVRGDSAAYFCASQTGDYGYTFGSGTRLTVV.

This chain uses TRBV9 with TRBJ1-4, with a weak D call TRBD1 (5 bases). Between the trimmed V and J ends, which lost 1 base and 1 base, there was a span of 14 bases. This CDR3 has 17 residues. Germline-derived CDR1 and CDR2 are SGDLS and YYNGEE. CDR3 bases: TGTGCCAGCAGCGTAACCGGTCAGGGCCGAACTAATGAAAAACTGTTTTTT. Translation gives CASSVTGQGRTNEKLFF. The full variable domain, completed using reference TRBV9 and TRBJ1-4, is DSGVTQTPKHLITATGQRVTLRCSPRSGDLSVYWYQQSLDQGLQFLIQYYNGEERAKGNILERFSAQQFPDLHSELNLSSLELGDSALYFCASSVTGQGRTNEKLFFGSGTQLSVL.

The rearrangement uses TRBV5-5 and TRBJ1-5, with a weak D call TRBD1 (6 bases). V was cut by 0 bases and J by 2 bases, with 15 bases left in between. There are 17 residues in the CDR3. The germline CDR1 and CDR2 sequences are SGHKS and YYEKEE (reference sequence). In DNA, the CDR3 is TGTGCCAGCAGCTTGGCCGGGGGGCCTGATGGCAATCAGCCCCAGCATTTT. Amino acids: CASSLAGGPDGNQPQHF.

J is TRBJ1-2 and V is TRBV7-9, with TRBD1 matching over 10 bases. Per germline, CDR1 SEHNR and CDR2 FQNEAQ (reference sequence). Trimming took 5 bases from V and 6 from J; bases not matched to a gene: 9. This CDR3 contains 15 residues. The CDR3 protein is CASSPGTGVFHGYTF. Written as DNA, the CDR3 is TGTGCCAGCAGCCCAGGGACAGGGGTTTTTCATGGCTACACCTTC.

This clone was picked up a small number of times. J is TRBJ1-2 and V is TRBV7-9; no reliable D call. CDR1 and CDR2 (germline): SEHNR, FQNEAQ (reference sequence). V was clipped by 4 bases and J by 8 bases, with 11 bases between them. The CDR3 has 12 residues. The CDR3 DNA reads TGTGCCAGCAGCTCTGGAGTCCTCGGCTACACCTTC. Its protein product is CASSSGVLGYTF.

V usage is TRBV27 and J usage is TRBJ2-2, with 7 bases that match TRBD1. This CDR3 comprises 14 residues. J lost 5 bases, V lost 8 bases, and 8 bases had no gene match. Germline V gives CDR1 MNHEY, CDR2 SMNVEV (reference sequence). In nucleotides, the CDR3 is TGTGCCAGCCTTAACAGGGGACGGACCGGGGAGCTGTTTTTT. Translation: CASLNRGRTGELFF.

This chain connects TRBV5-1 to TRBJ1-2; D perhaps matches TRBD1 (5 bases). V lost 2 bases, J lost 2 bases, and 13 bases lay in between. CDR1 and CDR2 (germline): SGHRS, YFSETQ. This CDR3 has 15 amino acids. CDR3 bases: TGCGCCAGCAGCTTTCTTGGGGCAGGCAACTATGGCTACACCTTC. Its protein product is CASSFLGAGNYGYTF. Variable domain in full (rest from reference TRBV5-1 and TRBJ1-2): KAGVTQTPRYLIKTRGQQVTLSCSPISGHRSVSWYQQTPGQGLQFLFEYFSETQRNKGNFPGRFSGRQFSNSRSEMNVSTLELGDSALYLCASSFLGAGNYGYTFGSGTRLTVV.

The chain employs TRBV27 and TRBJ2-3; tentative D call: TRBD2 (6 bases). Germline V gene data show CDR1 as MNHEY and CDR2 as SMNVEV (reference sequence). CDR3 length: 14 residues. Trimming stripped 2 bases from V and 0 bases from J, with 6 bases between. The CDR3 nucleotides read TGTGCCAGCAGTTTACGGGGGAGCACAGATACGCAGTATTTT. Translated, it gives CASSLRGSTDTQYF.

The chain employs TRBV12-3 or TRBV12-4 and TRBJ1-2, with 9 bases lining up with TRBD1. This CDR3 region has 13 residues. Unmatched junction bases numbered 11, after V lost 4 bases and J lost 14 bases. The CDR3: CASSWGQGPTETF. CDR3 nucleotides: TGTGCCAGCAGTTGGGGACAGGGACCCACGGAGACCTTC.

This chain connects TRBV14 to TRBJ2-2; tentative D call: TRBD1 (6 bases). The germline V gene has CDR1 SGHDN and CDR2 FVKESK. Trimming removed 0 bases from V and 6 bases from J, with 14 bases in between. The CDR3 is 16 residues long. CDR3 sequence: CASSQDRGYSAGELFF. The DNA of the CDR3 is TGTGCCAGCAGCCAAGATAGGGGGTATTCGGCCGGGGAGCTGTTTTTT.

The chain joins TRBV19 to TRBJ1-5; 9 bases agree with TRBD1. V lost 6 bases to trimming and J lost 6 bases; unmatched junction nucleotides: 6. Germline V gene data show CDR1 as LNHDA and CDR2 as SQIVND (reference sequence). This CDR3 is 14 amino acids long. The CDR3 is CASSPTGGGQPQHF. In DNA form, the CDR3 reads TGTGCCAGTAGCCCGACAGGGGGTGGTCAGCCCCAGCATTTT.